The 10 T cell receptor beta chains listed next were all sequenced from one sample in a study of cytomegalovirus exposure and HLA in healthy donors. The PCR made use of 60 Vbeta and 13 Jbeta primers. TCRdb's copy holds only in-frame clones and misses some; the assay was immunoSEQ multiplex PCR. This sample has over 100,000 clones, with about three quarters found just once. Specimen: PBMCs. The receptors were sampled from a female donor in good health and CMV-seronegative.

The V and J genes are TRBV4-2 and TRBJ1-2; D perhaps matches TRBD1 (5 bases). The CDR3 is 14 residues long. Trimming stripped 5 bases from V and 12 bases from J, with 22 bases between. Germline V gives CDR1 LGHNA, CDR2 YNFKEQ. CDR3 protein: CASSSEAGLSVDTF. The CDR3 bases are TGTGCCAGCAGCAGTGAGGCGGGACTCTCGGTCGACACCTTC.

This chain uses TRBV7-9 with TRBJ1-2; D unclear. Per germline, CDR1 SEHNR and CDR2 FQNEAQ (reference sequence). The CDR3 extends over 15 amino acids. Trimming left V 5 bases short and J 0 bases short, with 13 bases between. CDR3 loop: CASSRTTGANYGYTF. CDR3 in DNA: TGTGCCAGCAGCCGAACGACGGGAGCTAACTATGGCTACACCTTC.

The V call is TRBV7-9, the J call TRBJ2-7, with D possibly being TRBD1 (6 bases). V lost 3 bases and J lost 6, with 12 bases in between. This CDR3 comprises 13 residues. CDR1 and CDR2 from the germline V gene are SEHNR and FQNEAQ (reference sequence). For the CDR3, the DNA is TGTGCCAGCAGCTTGACAGGTCCGTCCGAGCAGTACTTC. Protein sequence: CASSLTGPSEQYF.

In this sample, this clone turned up once. The chain carries TRBV27 and TRBJ2-1; 7 bases agree with TRBD2. V was pared by 6 bases and J by 6 bases, with 11 bases of the junction left unmatched. CDR3 length: 15 residues. Germline lookup yields CDR1 MNHEY and CDR2 SMNVEV (reference sequence). The DNA for the CDR3 is TGTGCCAGCAGGCAGCTGCGGGACTACCCCAATGAGCAGTTCTTC. Translated: CASRQLRDYPNEQFF.

V usage is TRBV10-3 and J usage is TRBJ1-2; D may be TRBD1 (6 bases). Germline-derived CDR1 and CDR2 are ENHRY and SYGVKD. Trimming removed 10 bases from V and 7 bases from J, with 13 bases in between. CDR3 size: 11 residues. The CDR3 reads CATQTGGGYTF. The CDR3 DNA sequence: TGTGCCACCCAGACAGGTGGTGGCTACACCTTC.

The V call is TRBV19, the J call TRBJ2-7; D not resolved. This CDR3 spans 13 amino acids. V was clipped by 3 bases and J by 2 bases, with 8 bases between them. Germline V gene sequence: CDR1 LNHDA, CDR2 SQIVND (reference sequence). The CDR3 coding sequence is TGTGCCAGTAGTATGGGCGAACCCTACGAGCAGTACTTC. Translation: CASSMGEPYEQYF.

The chain combines TRBV7-9 with TRBJ1-2; 7 nucleotides agree with TRBD1. CDR1 is SEHNR and CDR2 is FQNEAQ in the germline V gene (reference sequence). This CDR3 comprises 15 residues. Germline trimming cut 5 bases from V and 3 bases from J; bases unmatched to any gene: 9. The CDR3 nucleotides read TGTGCCAGCAGCGGCCGACAGGGTCCCTACTATGGCTACACCTTC. It is translated as CASSGRQGPYYGYTF.

V is TRBV28 and J is TRBJ1-2; TRBD1 aligns across 9 bases. J was trimmed by 7 bases and V by 6 bases; bases with no gene match: 3. CDR1 is MDHEN and CDR2 is SYDVKM in the germline V gene. CDR3 length equals 12 residues. CDR3 protein: CASSRTGAGYTF. CDR3 DNA: TGTGCCAGCAGCCGGACAGGGGCTGGCTACACCTTC.

This sequence joins TRBV7-6 and TRBJ2-7; 7 positions agree with TRBD2. Germline V gene data show CDR1 as SGHVS and CDR2 as FNYEAQ. The CDR3 contains 14 residues. The J segment lost 7 bases and the V segment lost 5 bases, leaving 11 bases of the junction unmatched. The CDR3 DNA reads as TGTGCCAGCAGCCCCTTGGGACTATCCTTGGAGCAGTACTTC. Translation gives CASSPLGLSLEQYF.

This chain links TRBV7-2 with TRBJ2-2, with D tentatively TRBD1 (6 bases). CDR1 is SGHTA and CDR2 is FQGNSA in the germline V gene. The CDR3 sequence is 14 residues long. The V gene lost 1 base and the J gene lost 6 bases, with 9 bases spanning the gap. The CDR3 DNA follows: TGTGCCAGCAGCTTAGATCAGGGGCCCGGGGAGCTGTTTTTT. This codes for CASSLDQGPGELFF.